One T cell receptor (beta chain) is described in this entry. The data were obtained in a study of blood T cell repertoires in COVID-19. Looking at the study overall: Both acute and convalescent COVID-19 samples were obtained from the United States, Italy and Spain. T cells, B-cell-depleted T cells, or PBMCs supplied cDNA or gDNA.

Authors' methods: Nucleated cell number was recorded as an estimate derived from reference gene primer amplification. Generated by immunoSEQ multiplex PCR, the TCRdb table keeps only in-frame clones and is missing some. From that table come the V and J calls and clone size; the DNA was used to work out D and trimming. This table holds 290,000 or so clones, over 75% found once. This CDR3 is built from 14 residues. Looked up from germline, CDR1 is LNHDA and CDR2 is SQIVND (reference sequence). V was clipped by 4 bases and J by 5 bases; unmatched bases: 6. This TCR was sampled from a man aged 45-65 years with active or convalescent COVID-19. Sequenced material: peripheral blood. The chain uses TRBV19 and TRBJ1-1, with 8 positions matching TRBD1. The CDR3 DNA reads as TGTGCCAGTAGTACGACAGGGGCGGGTACTGAAGCTTTCTTT. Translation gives CASSTTGAGTEAFF.